The entry that follows covers one T cell receptor beta chain sequence. Its matching antigen is unknown. CDR3 size: 15 residues. V was clipped by 6 bases and J by 3 bases; unmatched bases: 5. CDR1 is SGHTA, CDR2 FQGNSA, per germline. This sample is part of a study of T cell responses to AZD1222 COVID-19 vaccine. Profiling relied on immunoSEQ multiplex PCR, and the TCRdb table lists in-frame clones only, not all of them. The sample has some 150,000 clones, 85% to 95% seen once. Study-wide results and limits: Females made up more of the donors, who were largely white British, and clonal diversity may have come out too low. Baseline seropositivity characterized only six AZD1222 recipients. The breadth and depth of Spike-specific TCRs increased once two AZD1222 doses had been given. Repertoires in all cases were sampled only once the peak T cell response had passed.

Source: peripheral blood, taken 28 days after the second AZD1222 dose. The V and J genes are TRBV7-2 and TRBJ2-7; TRBD2 aligns across 13 bases. The receptor was derived from an adult who received the AZD1222 COVID-19 vaccine. The CDR3 reads CASRPGLAGNYEQYF. The DNA for the CDR3 is TGTGCCAGCAGACCGGGACTAGCGGGAAACTACGAGCAGTACTTC.